This T cell receptor beta chain was sequenced in a study of CD8 T cells in Susac syndrome. Overall study results and limits: The study recognized that the number of individuals in its TCR sequencing and HLA analysis was relatively small.

Sequencing of TCR beta drew on CD8+ and CD4+ T cells from blood. TEMRA cells were enriched by FACS, and CD4+ and CD8+ T cells were negatively isolated. Reverse transcription used about 0.45 to 1 ug RNA and random hexamers. The method of amplification for TCR beta CDR3 was immunoSEQ multiplex PCR, covering 54 Vbeta and 13 Jbeta. One entry per CDR3 protein, called by TCRdb with MiXCR from the immunoSEQ multiplex PCR reads. The sample yields 110,000 or so distinct CDR3 sequences, 94% seen once. From germline, CDR1 is KGHSH and CDR2 LQKENI. V lost 2 bases and J 2 bases, leaving 6 bases between the germline ends. The CDR3 has 13 residues. This clonotype was seen a single time. Its antigen is not known.

This sequence was found in a human donor in good health. Sequencing was carried out using CD4+ T cells from PBMCs. The chain recombines TRBV18 with TRBJ1-2; D remains ambiguous. CDR3 in amino acids: CASSPKENYGYTF. The CDR3, as DNA: TGTGCCAGCTCACCAAAAGAAAACTATGGCTACACCTTC.